The sequence of this T cell receptor (beta chain) was determined in a study of T cells in Graves' hyperthyroidism and ophthalmopathy. Amplification of TCR beta CDR3 regions was performed using RNA transcripts as template. HTBI primers were used for first-round RT-PCR of the TCR CDR3. Each CDR3 protein is one row after TCRdb ran MiXCR on the multiplex PCR reads. Of about 360,000 distinct CDR3 sequences detected, over 10% appear once; the ten largest clones hold roughly 9.2%. This clonotype was observed at least ten times. What it binds is not known. Germline lookup yields CDR1 SNHLY and CDR2 FYNNEI. After removal of 3 bases from V and 5 bases from J, the junction contained 6 bases not matched to a gene. The CDR3 loop spans 15 amino acids. Study results and caveats: Before onset, ophthalmopathy was predicted by the model a median roughly 6.8 months earlier. Blood also carried most thyroid clonotypes expanded above 0.001.

This chain joins TRBV2 and TRBJ2-7; 11 bases line up with TRBD1. The sequencing sample was made of blood. The clonotype was recovered from a woman between 18 and 30 years old with Graves' hyperthyroidism. The CDR3 loop is CASSDPGTGGDEQYF. Written as DNA, the CDR3 is TGTGCCAGCAGTGACCCCGGGACAGGGGGTGACGAGCAGTACTTC.